The present T cell receptor (beta chain) was sequenced within a study of cytomegalovirus exposure and HLA in healthy donors. Findings of the study overall: A later analysis reported that several of the most significant clusters appeared to be linked to common viral pathogens, among them Epstein-Barr virus. When analyzed later, the rates of TCR association showed variation by HLA locus, with DRB1 the most and HLA-C the fewest.

The CDR3 sequence is 13 residues long. V lost 5 bases and J lost 3, with 10 bases in between. Germline CDR1 and CDR2: WNHNN and SYGVQD (reference sequence). On this clone: Its target is unknown.

PCR employed 60 Vbeta and 13 Jbeta primers. Produced via immunoSEQ multiplex PCR; TCRdb's table is partial and in-frame only. The sample comprises roughly 180,000 clones, approximately 81% of which are singletons, and about 2.3% rests with the top ten. This clonotype was obtained from a female donor in good health and CMV-seronegative. Specimen: PBMCs. V gene TRBV10-1 combines with J gene TRBJ1-1, with D perhaps TRBD1 (6 bases). CDR3 in amino acids: CASSNRVYTEAFF. The CDR3, as DNA: TGCGCCAGCAGTAACAGGGTCTACACTGAAGCTTTCTTT.